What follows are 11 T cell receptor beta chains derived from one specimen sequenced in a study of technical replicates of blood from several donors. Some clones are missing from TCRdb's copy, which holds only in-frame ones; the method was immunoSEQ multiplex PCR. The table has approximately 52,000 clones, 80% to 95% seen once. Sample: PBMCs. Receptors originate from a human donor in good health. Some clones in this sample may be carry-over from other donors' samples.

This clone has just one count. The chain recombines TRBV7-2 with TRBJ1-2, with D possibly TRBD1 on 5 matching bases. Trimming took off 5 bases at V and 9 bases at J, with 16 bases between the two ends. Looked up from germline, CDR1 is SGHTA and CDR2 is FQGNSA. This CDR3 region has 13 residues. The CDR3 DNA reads TGTGCCAGCAGCGCACGGGACCGGGAGAGCTACACCTTC. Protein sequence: CASSARDRESYTF. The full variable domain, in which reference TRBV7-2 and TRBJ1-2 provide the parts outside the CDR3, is GAGVSQSPSNKVTEKGKDVELRCDPISGHTALYWYRQSLGQGLEFLIYFQGNSAPDKSGLPSDRFSAERTGGSVSTLTIQRTQQEDSAVYLCASSARDRESYTFGSGTRLTVV.

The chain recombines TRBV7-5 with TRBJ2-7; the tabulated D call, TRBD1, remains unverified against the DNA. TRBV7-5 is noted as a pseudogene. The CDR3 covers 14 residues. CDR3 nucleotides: TGTGTCAGCAACCTAGGACATGAGGCCTACGAGCAGTACTTC. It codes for CVSNLGHEAYEQYF.

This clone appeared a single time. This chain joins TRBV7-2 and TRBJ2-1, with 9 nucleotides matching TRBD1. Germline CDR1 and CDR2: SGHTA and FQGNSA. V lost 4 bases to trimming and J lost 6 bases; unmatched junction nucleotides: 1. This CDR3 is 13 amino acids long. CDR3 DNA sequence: TGTGCCAGCAGCTGGGACAGGGTCAATGAGCAGTTCTTC. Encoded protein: CASSWDRVNEQFF.

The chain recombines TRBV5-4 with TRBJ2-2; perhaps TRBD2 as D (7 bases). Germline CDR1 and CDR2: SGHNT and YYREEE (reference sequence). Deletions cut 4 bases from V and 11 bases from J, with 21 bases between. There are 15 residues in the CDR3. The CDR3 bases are TGTGCCAGCAGCAAAGGGGACACTAGCGTACATGAGCTGTTTTTT. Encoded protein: CASSKGDTSVHELFF.

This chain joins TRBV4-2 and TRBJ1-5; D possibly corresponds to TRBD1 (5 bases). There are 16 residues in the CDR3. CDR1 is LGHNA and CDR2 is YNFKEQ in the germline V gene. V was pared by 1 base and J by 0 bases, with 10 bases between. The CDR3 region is CASSQVLGLSNQPQHF. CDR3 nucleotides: TGTGCCAGCAGCCAAGTACTGGGGCTTAGCAATCAGCCCCAGCATTTT.

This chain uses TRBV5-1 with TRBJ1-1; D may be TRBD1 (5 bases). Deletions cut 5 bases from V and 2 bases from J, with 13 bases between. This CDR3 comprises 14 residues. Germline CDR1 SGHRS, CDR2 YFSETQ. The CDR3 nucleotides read TGCGCCAGCAGGGGGGGGGACGGTAACACTGAAGCTTTCTTT. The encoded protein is CASRGGDGNTEAFF.

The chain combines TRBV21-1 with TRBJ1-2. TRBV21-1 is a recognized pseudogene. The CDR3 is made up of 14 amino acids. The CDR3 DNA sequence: TGTGCCAGCAGACCATTAAAAAAAAGAGGTGGCTACACCTTC. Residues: CASRPLKKRGGYTF.

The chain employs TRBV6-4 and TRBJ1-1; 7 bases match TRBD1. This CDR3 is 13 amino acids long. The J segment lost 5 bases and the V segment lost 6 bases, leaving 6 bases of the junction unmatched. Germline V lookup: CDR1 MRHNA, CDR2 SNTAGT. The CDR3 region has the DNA TGTGCCAGCAGGATTTCAGGGGGTACTGAAGCTTTCTTT. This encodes CASRISGGTEAFF.

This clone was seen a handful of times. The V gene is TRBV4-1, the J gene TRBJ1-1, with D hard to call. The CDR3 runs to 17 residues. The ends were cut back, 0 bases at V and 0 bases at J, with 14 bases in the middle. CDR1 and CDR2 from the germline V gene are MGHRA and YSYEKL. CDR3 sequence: CASSQDLLPEMNTEAFF. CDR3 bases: TGCGCCAGCAGCCAAGATCTTTTGCCGGAGATGAACACTGAAGCTTTCTTT.

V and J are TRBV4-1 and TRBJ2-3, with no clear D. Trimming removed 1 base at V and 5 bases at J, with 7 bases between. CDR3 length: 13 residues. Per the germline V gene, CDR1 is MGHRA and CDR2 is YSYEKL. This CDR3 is CASSQGRVDTQYF. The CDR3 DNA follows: TGCGCCAGCAGCCAAGGTCGGGTAGATACGCAGTATTTT.

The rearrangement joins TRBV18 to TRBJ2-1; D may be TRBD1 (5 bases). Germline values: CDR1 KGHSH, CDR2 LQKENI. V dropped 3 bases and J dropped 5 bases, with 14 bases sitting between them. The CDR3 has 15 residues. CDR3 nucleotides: TGTGCCAGCTCACCGCTCCAGGGCGAGAACAATGAGCAGTTCTTC. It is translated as CASSPLQGENNEQFF.